The present TCR beta chain was sequenced within a study of tumor-infiltrating lymphocytes in oesophageal squamous cell carcinoma. Looked up from germline, CDR1 is MNHEY and CDR2 is SMNVEV (reference sequence). This CDR3 comprises 17 residues. Trimming took off 5 bases at V and 1 base at J, with 20 bases between the two ends. This clonotype was seen ten or more times. TCRdb passed the PCR reads through MiXCR, listing each CDR3 protein once. The sample shows more than 15,000 distinct CDR3 sequences, around 46% of them seen only once. Sequencing was performed on normal esophageal tissue next to the tumor. The chain links TRBV27 to TRBJ1-1, with a possible D match to TRBD1 (6 bases). This TCR derives from a female donor with esophageal squamous cell carcinoma. Here the CDR3 reads CASSPLRGGLENTEAFF. The CDR3, as DNA: TGTGCCAGCAGTCCCTTGCGCGGGGGGCTGGAGAACACTGAAGCTTTCTTT.